The rows below give T cell receptor beta chains drawn from one sample of a study of shared clonotypes between healthy human individuals. The assay was immunoSEQ multiplex PCR, and TCRdb's table has in-frame clones only and misses some. The table lists more than 850,000 clones, 78% of them singletons. The specimen was memory CD4+ T cells from PBMCs. The receptors originated from a man between 18 and 35 years old in good health. Some clones in this sample may be carry-over from other donors' samples. CDR3s include the opening cysteine and the closing phenylalanine or tryptophan. A D gene is named only where the DNA matches it firmly. Some rows have no size entry. The others give once, few or many, or a class for an expanded clone.

>once|TRBD1|TRBJ1-3|TRBV4-3
CASSRETGGAQGNTIYF
TGCGCCAGCAGCCGAGAGACAGGGGGCGCACAAGGGAACACCATATATTTT
>once|TRBD1|TRBJ1-5|TRBV28
CASSFPGNRGAQPQHF
TGTGCCAGCAGTTTTCCCGGAAACAGGGGGGCTCAGCCCCAGCATTTT
>-|TRBD2|TRBJ2-2|TRBV2
CASKLGGRGAGELFF
TGTGCCAGCAAGCTTGGCGGGAGGGGCGCCGGGGAGCTGTTTTTT
>-|TRBD2|TRBJ2-7|TRBV18
CASSPYREGGYEQYF
TGTGCCAGCTCACCCTATCGGGAGGGGGGCTACGAGCAGTACTTC
>-|TRBD1|TRBJ2-5|TRBV10-3
CAISSGQGGQETQYF
TGTGCCATCAGTTCGGGACAGGGAGGACAGGAGACCCAGTACTTC
>-|-|TRBJ1-2|TRBV4-2
CASSPDRGAHYGYTF
TGTGCCAGCAGCCCCGATCGGGGGGCGCATTATGGCTACACCTTC
>-|-|TRBJ2-1|TRBV28
CASSSLEGQAPNEQFF
TGTGCCAGCAGTTCCCTCGAAGGGCAGGCCCCCAATGAGCAGTTCTTC
>-|-|TRBJ2-7|TRBV5-4
CASFLAGRDYEQYF
TGTGCCAGCTTCCTAGCCGGGAGAGACTACGAGCAGTACTTC
>-|-|TRBJ1-4|TRBV7-2
CASSADRGEKLFF
TGTGCCAGCAGCGCGGATCGGGGTGAAAAACTGTTTTTT
>-|TRBD2|TRBJ2-5|TRBV10-3
CATKARLADQETQYF
TGTGCCACCAAAGCCCGCCTAGCGGACCAAGAGACCCAGTACTTC
>-|-|TRBJ2-2|TRBV4-3
CASSQDPLAGELFF
TGCGCCAGCAGCCAAGATCCCCTAGCCGGGGAGCTGTTTTTT
>-|-|TRBJ1-3|TRBV2
CASLAGGSSGNTIYF
TGTGCCAGCCTTGCCGGGGGATCTTCTGGAAACACCATATATTTT
>once|TRBD2|TRBJ2-2|TRBV29-1
CSVKSGTRSTGELFF
TGCAGCGTCAAATCCGGGACTAGGAGCACCGGGGAGCTGTTTTTT
>-|-|TRBJ2-7|TRBV5-6
CASSPGKAYEQYF
TGTGCCAGCAGCCCAGGGAAGGCCTACGAGCAGTACTTC
>-|-|TRBJ2-5|TRBV30
CAWSADRTQYF
TGTGCCTGGAGTGCCGACCGCACCCAGTACTTC
>-|-|TRBJ2-1|TRBV7-2
CASSLARDNEQFF
TGTGCCAGCAGCTTAGCTAGGGACAATGAGCAGTTCTTC
>-|TRBD2|TRBJ2-1|TRBV18
CASSPGTSGTYNEQFF
TGTGCCAGCTCACCAGGGACTAGCGGGACATACAATGAGCAGTTCTTC
>-|-|TRBJ1-1|TRBV2
CASRSERNTEAFF
TGTGCCAGCAGGTCCGAAAGGAACACTGAAGCTTTCTTT
>-|TRBD1|TRBJ2-7|TRBV2
CASSVGQGEQYF
TGTGCCAGCAGCGTAGGACAGGGTGAGCAGTACTTC
>-|-|TRBJ1-1|TRBV28
CASSSPSRVLNTEAFF
TGTGCCAGCAGCTCTCCAAGTCGGGTTTTGAACACTGAAGCTTTCTTT
>few|TRBD1|TRBJ1-3|TRBV4-1
CASSRTGAGNTIYF
TGCGCCAGCAGCCGAACAGGGGCTGGAAACACCATATATTTT
>many|TRBD1|TRBJ2-6|TRBV30
CAWSAVGQLPFLGANVLTF
TGTGCCTGGAGCGCCGTGGGACAGTTGCCTTTCCTTGGGGCCAACGTCCTGACTTTC
>-|-|TRBJ2-7|TRBV5-1
CASSWDRTPPYEQYF
TGCGCCAGCAGCTGGGATCGGACACCCCCCTACGAGCAGTACTTC
>-|-|TRBJ2-7|TRBV28
CASSSPGTHYEQYF
TGTGCCAGCAGTTCCCCAGGGACTCACTACGAGCAGTACTTC
>-|-|TRBJ1-4|TRBV6-6
CASSPAGGNEKLFF
TGTGCCAGCAGCCCGGCGGGGGGTAATGAAAAACTGTTTTTT
>-|-|TRBJ1-2|TRBV2
CASSVGWGYTF
TGTGCCAGCAGTGTTGGATGGGGCTACACCTTC
>-|-|TRBJ2-2|TRBV21-1
CASSKVIKNTGELFF
TGTGCCAGCAGCAAAGTAATCAAGAACACCGGGGAGCTGTTTTTT
>once|-|TRBJ2-7|TRBV18
CASSRTASSYEQYF
TGTGCCAGCTCCCGGACAGCTAGCTCCTACGAGCAGTACTTC
>-|-|TRBJ1-2|TRBV6-5
CASSYSLDGLRGGYTF
TGTGCCAGCAGTTACTCACTCGACGGCCTCAGGGGTGGCTACACCTTC
>-|TRBD2|TRBJ2-7|TRBV6-5
CASSLTSGSRGEQYF
TGTGCCAGCAGCCTAACTAGCGGGAGTAGGGGCGAGCAGTACTTC
>few|TRBD1|TRBJ1-1|TRBV2
CASSTGGTEAFF
TGTGCCAGCAGCACAGGGGGCACTGAAGCTTTCTTT
>-|TRBD1|TRBJ2-7|TRBV4-2
CASSQIFGQGYEQYF
TGTGCCAGCAGCCAGATATTCGGACAGGGCTACGAGCAGTACTTC
>-|-|TRBJ2-3|TRBV5-1
CASSPDPGTDTQYF
TGCGCCAGCAGCCCCGACCCAGGCACAGATACGCAGTATTTT
>-|-|TRBJ2-5|TRBV4-1
CASSQDSGRETQYF
TGCGCCAGCAGCCAAGATAGCGGTCGGGAGACCCAGTACTTC
>-|-|TRBJ1-3|TRBV27
CASSLRAGERGSGNTIYF
TGTGCCAGCAGTTTGAGGGCAGGGGAAAGAGGCTCTGGAAACACCATATATTTT
>-|-|TRBJ2-6|TRBV27
CASSVPGANVLTF
TGTGCCAGCTCTGTGCCCGGGGCCAACGTCCTGACTTTC
>few|-|TRBJ1-1|TRBV15
CATSKGMTEAFF
TGTGCCACCAGTAAGGGGATGACTGAAGCTTTCTTT
>-|-|TRBJ1-5|TRBV2
CASPGTQRNQPQHF
TGTGCCAGCCCCGGGACCCAGAGGAATCAGCCCCAGCATTTT
>many|-|TRBJ2-7|TRBV11-2
CASSLRSQAYEQYF
TGTGCCAGCAGCTTAAGATCCCAGGCCTACGAGCAGTACTTC
>-|TRBD2|TRBJ2-7|TRBV27
CASSISGATYEQYF
TGTGCCAGCAGTATTAGCGGGGCTACCTACGAGCAGTACTTC
>-|-|TRBJ2-3|TRBV28
CASSRGDSSDTQYF
TGTGCCAGCAGTCGGGGAGACAGCTCCGATACGCAGTATTTT
>once|-|TRBJ2-7|TRBV6-1
CASRPLFGPYEQYF
TGTGCCAGCAGACCCCTATTCGGTCCCTACGAGCAGTACTTC